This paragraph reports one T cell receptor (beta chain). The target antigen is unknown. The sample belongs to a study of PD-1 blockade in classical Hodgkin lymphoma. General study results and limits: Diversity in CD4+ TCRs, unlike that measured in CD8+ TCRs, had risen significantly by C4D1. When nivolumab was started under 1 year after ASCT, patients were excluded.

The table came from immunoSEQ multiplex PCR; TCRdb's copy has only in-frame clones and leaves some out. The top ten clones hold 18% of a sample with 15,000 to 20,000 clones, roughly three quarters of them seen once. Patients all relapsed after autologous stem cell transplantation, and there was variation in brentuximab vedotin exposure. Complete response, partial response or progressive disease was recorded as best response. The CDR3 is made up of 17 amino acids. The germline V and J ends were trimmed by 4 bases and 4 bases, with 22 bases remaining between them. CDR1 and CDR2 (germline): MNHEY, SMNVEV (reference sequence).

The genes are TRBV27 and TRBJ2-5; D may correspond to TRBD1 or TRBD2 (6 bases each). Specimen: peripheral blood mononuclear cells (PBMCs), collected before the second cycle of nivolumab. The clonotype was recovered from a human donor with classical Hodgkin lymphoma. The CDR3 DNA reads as TGTGCCAGCAGTTCCCGCGGTGGAGGGGGAGTCTCAGAGACCCAGTACTTC. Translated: CASSSRGGGGVSETQYF.